This T cell receptor (beta chain) stems from a study of technical replicates of blood from a handful of donors. The data were produced by immunoSEQ multiplex PCR, yet TCRdb's version contains in-frame clones alone and is incomplete. The sample shows around 83,000 clones, around 90% of them seen only once. This CDR3 region has 13 residues. V dropped 5 bases and J dropped 4 bases, with 13 bases sitting between them. Germline V gene data show CDR1 as SGHRS and CDR2 as YFSETQ. This receptor was identified in a human donor in good health. The J gene is TRBJ2-7, the V gene TRBV5-1, with D possibly TRBD1 on 6 matching bases. The sample taken for sequencing was T cells isolated from PBMCs. CDR3 in DNA: TGCGCCAGCAGAACCTCTCAGGGGTACGAGCAGTACTTC. It yields the protein CASRTSQGYEQYF.